This TCR beta chain was observed in a study of blood T cell repertoires in COVID-19. People in the exposed group encountered a COVID-19 case within 2 weeks before entering the study. This table comes from immunoSEQ multiplex PCR, and its TCRdb copy is limited to in-frame clones, with some not included. The sample records over 350,000 clones, more than 85% being singletons. Sequenced sample: PBMCs or T cells enriched from blood (not recorded which). This TCR was sampled from a woman in her 40s who had been exposed to COVID-19.

Here the CDR3 DNA reads TGCGCCAGCAGCCAAAGGACAGGGGGCTCATTCATAGATACGCAGTATTTT. Translating gives CASSQRTGGSFIDTQYF. The chain couples TRBV4-3 to TRBJ2-3, with 11 bases that match TRBD1. CDR1 and CDR2 (germline): LGHNA, YSLEER. The CDR3 runs 17 residues. The V and J ends lost 2 bases and 5 bases, in that order; junction bases with no gene match: 9.